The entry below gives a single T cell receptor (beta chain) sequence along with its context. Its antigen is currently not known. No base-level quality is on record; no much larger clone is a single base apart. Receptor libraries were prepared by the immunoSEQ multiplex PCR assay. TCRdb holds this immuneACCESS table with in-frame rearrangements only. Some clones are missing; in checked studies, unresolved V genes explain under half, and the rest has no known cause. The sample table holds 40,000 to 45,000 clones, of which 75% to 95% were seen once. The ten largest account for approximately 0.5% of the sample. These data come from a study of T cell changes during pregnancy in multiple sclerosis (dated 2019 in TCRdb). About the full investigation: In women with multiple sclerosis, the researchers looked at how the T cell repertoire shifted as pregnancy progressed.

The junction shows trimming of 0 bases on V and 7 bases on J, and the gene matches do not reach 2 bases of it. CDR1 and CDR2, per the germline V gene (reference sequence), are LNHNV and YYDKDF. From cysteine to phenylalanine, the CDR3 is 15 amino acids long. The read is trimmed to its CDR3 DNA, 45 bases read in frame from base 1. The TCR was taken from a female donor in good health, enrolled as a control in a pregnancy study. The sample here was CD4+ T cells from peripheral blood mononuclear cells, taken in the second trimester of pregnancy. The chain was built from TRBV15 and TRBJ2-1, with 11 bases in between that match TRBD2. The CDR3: CATSRDTSGRNEQFF. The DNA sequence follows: TGTGCCACCAGCAGAGATACTAGCGGGAGAAATGAGCAGTTCTTC.